The entry below describes one T cell receptor beta chain. This sample is drawn from a study of CD8 T cells in Susac syndrome. CDR1 and CDR2 from the germline V gene are MGHRA and YSYEKL. This CDR3 spans 19 amino acids. The V segment lost 0 bases and the J segment 0 bases; nucleotides outside the gene matches: 5. Random hexamers were used to reverse transcribe the RNA input (0.5 to 1 ug). Via MiXCR, TCRdb re-called the immunoSEQ multiplex PCR reads, giving one row per CDR3 protein. The sample lists over 150,000 distinct CDR3 sequences; roughly 96% were seen once. Sequenced material: CD4+ T cells from PBMCs. This chain connects TRBV4-1 to TRBJ2-1; 13 bases are shared with TRBD2. The sequence was obtained from a human donor with multiple sclerosis. The CDR3 loop reads CASSQDPGLAGLSYNEQFF. CDR3 coding DNA: TGCGCCAGCAGCCAAGATCCGGGACTAGCGGGACTCTCCTACAATGAGCAGTTCTTC.